This T cell receptor beta chain was retrieved from a study of cytomegalovirus exposure and HLA in healthy donors. The study, taken as a whole, reports: Investigators reported 150 to 200 TCR beta chains as tied to cytomegalovirus. A later analysis revealed that TCR association rates differed between HLA loci, peaking at DRB1 and bottoming out at HLA-C. The authors judged a highly shared variant cluster likely a sequencing artifact. Compared with the roughly 670-donor mean, an Asian-associated ancestry cluster reportedly had fewer N-insertions, according to a later analysis.

As for this clone: Its specificity is unknown.

This CDR3 is 13 amino acids long. V lost 1 base to trimming and J lost 9 bases, with 10 bases between them. From germline, CDR1 is PRHDT and CDR2 FYEKMQ (reference sequence). PCR used 60 Vbeta primers and 13 Jbeta primers. Clones were read by immunoSEQ multiplex PCR, and TCRdb kept only the in-frame ones, dropping some. The sample lists under 200,000 clones; 80% to 85% were seen once. The chain carries TRBV13 and TRBJ2-1; possible D gene TRBD2, 6 bases. Source material: PBMCs. The TCR was taken from a boy between 2 and 10 years old in good health and CMV-seronegative. The chain's CDR3 is CASSLVGGGEQFF. CDR3 DNA sequence: TGTGCCAGCAGCTTAGTGGGGGGTGGTGAGCAGTTCTTC. Variable domain in full (rest from reference TRBV13 and TRBJ2-1): AAGVIQSPRHLIKEKRETATLKCYPIPRHDTVYWYQQGPGQDPQFLISFYEKMQSDKGSIPDRFSAQQFSDYHSELNMSSLELGDSALYFCASSLVGGGEQFFGPGTRLTVL.